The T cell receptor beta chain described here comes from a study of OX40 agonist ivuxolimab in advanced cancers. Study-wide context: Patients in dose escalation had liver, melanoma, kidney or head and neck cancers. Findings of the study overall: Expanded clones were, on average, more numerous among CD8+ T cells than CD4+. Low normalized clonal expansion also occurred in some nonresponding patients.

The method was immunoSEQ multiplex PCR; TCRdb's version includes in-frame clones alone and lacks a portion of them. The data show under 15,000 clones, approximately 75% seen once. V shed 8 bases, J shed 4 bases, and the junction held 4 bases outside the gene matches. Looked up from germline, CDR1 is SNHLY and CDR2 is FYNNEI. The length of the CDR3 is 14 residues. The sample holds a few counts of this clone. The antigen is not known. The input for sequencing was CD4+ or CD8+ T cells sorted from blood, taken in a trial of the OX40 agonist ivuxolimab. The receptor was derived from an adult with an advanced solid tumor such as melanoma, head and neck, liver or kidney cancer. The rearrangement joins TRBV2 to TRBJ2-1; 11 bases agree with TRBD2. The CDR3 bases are TGTGCCAGCCCTGGGACTAGCGGTTACAATGAGCAGTTCTTC. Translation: CASPGTSGYNEQFF.